These T cell receptor beta chains were read from a single sample in a study of Graves' ophthalmopathy and Graves' hyperthyroidism. TCRdb reprocessed the multiplex PCR reads with MiXCR, giving one entry per CDR3 protein. Here the sample spans about 160,000 distinct CDR3 sequences, 30% to 45% being singletons. Sequenced material: peripheral blood. The receptor set was obtained from a woman aged 40 to 55 with Graves' ophthalmopathy. Each CDR3 is given with its conserved first and last residue. A D gene is named only where the DNA matches it firmly. Size is omitted from some rows. Given values are once, few, many or a class for expanded clones.

abundance: .
len: 13
v_gene: TRBV6-2/TRBV6-3
j_gene: TRBJ2-7
d_gene: .
CDR3nt: TGTGCCAGCAGTCCGGGAGACACCTACGAGCAGTACTTC
CDR3aa: CASSPGDTYEQYF

abundance: .
len: 15
v_gene: TRBV6-2/TRBV6-3
j_gene: TRBJ1-6
d_gene: .
CDR3nt: TGTGCCAGCAGTACTGACAGCTCCTATAATTCACCCCTCCACTTT
CDR3aa: CASSTDSSYNSPLHF

abundance: many
len: 11
v_gene: TRBV28
j_gene: TRBJ1-1
d_gene: .
CDR3nt: TGTGCCAGCCTCACCTACACTGAAGCTTTCTTT
CDR3aa: CASLTYTEAFF

abundance: many
len: 16
v_gene: TRBV20-1
j_gene: TRBJ2-7
d_gene: .
CDR3nt: TGCAGTGCTAGTACCCTGGGAGATTTAGTCTCCTACGAGCAGTACTTC
CDR3aa: CSASTLGDLVSYEQYF

abundance: many
len: 17
v_gene: TRBV28
j_gene: TRBJ2-5
d_gene: TRBD1
CDR3nt: TGTGCCAGCAGTTTGTTGAGGACAGGGGGATTGTATGAGACCCAGTACTTC
CDR3aa: CASSLLRTGGLYETQYF

abundance: .
len: 13
v_gene: TRBV7-8
j_gene: TRBJ1-1
d_gene: .
CDR3nt: TGTGCCAGCAGCGAAGGGGTCGGGGTTGAAGCTTTCTTT
CDR3aa: CASSEGVGVEAFF

abundance: .
len: 14
v_gene: TRBV28
j_gene: TRBJ2-7
d_gene: TRBD1
CDR3nt: TGTGCCAGCACCCAGACAGGGGCTCTGCACGAGCAGTACTTC
CDR3aa: CASTQTGALHEQYF

abundance: many
len: 16
v_gene: TRBV19
j_gene: TRBJ1-3
d_gene: .
CDR3nt: TGTGCCAGTAGTGTCAGACGGGAAATCTCTGGAAACACCATATATTTT
CDR3aa: CASSVRREISGNTIYF

abundance: many
len: 14
v_gene: TRBV20-1
j_gene: TRBJ2-5
d_gene: .
CDR3nt: TGCAGTGCTAGAGATGCCGTAGTCCAAGAGACCCAGTACTTC
CDR3aa: CSARDAVVQETQYF

abundance: many
len: 14
v_gene: TRBV5-1
j_gene: TRBJ1-5
d_gene: TRBD1
CDR3nt: TGCGCCAGCAGCGAGGACAGGGGCAATCAGCCCCAGCATTTT
CDR3aa: CASSEDRGNQPQHF

abundance: .
len: 12
v_gene: TRBV6-1
j_gene: TRBJ1-1
d_gene: TRBD1
CDR3nt: TGTGCCAACAGGGGGCAGGACACTGAAGCTTTCTTT
CDR3aa: CANRGQDTEAFF

abundance: .
len: 14
v_gene: TRBV7-2
j_gene: TRBJ2-5
d_gene: .
CDR3nt: TGTGCCAGCAGCTTAAGGGGGTCAGCTGAGACCCAGTACTTC
CDR3aa: CASSLRGSAETQYF

abundance: many
len: 15
v_gene: TRBV13
j_gene: TRBJ2-5
d_gene: TRBD2
CDR3nt: TGTGCCAGCAGCTTATTAGCTAGCGGGGAAGAGACCCAGTACTTC
CDR3aa: CASSLLASGEETQYF

abundance: .
len: 16
v_gene: TRBV30
j_gene: TRBJ1-6
d_gene: TRBD1
CDR3nt: TGTGCCTGGAGCCGGAACAGGGGGCCATCATTTAACACCCTCCACTTT
CDR3aa: CAWSRNRGPSFNTLHF

abundance: .
len: 14
v_gene: TRBV6-2/TRBV6-3
j_gene: TRBJ2-5
d_gene: .
CDR3nt: TGTGCCAGCAGTTACGAAGCTTCGTGGGAGACCCAGTACTTC
CDR3aa: CASSYEASWETQYF

abundance: .
len: 15
v_gene: TRBV6-1
j_gene: TRBJ2-7
d_gene: TRBD2
CDR3nt: TGTGCCAGCAGTATGTCCGGGACTAGCTCCTACGAGCAGTACTTC
CDR3aa: CASSMSGTSSYEQYF

abundance: many
len: 15
v_gene: TRBV20-1
j_gene: TRBJ1-6
d_gene: TRBD1
CDR3nt: TGCAGTGCATTCCCGGGACAGGTGTCAAATTCACCCCTCCACTTT
CDR3aa: CSAFPGQVSNSPLHF

abundance: .
len: 15
v_gene: TRBV6-5
j_gene: TRBJ2-5
d_gene: .
CDR3nt: TGTGCCAGCAGTTACGACCCGGGGGCCCAAGAGACCCAGTACTTC
CDR3aa: CASSYDPGAQETQYF

abundance: many
len: 16
v_gene: TRBV4-2
j_gene: TRBJ2-5
d_gene: .
CDR3nt: TGTGCCAGCAGCCAAGCCTCCGGGACTCCCTCGGAGACCCAGTACTTC
CDR3aa: CASSQASGTPSETQYF

abundance: .
len: 13
v_gene: TRBV7-2
j_gene: TRBJ1-5
d_gene: .
CDR3nt: TGTGCCCTAGCTGAGGGGAATGGTCAGCCCCAGCATTTT
CDR3aa: CALAEGNGQPQHF

abundance: many
len: 14
v_gene: TRBV6-2/TRBV6-3
j_gene: TRBJ2-7
d_gene: .
CDR3nt: TGTGCCAGCAGTTACAATGGCGGTCCCTACGAGCAGTACTTC
CDR3aa: CASSYNGGPYEQYF

abundance: many
len: 14
v_gene: TRBV28
j_gene: TRBJ1-2
d_gene: TRBD1
CDR3nt: TGTGCCAGCACTACTAACAGGGGCTTAGGCGGCTACACCTTC
CDR3aa: CASTTNRGLGGYTF

abundance: many
len: 15
v_gene: TRBV20-1
j_gene: TRBJ1-1
d_gene: TRBD1
CDR3nt: TGCAGTGCGCGAACCTTCGGGACAGGGGTCACTGAAGCTTTCTTT
CDR3aa: CSARTFGTGVTEAFF

abundance: many
len: 11
v_gene: TRBV28
j_gene: TRBJ1-1
d_gene: .
CDR3nt: TGTGCCAGCAGCACACCTCGTGAAGCTTTCTTT
CDR3aa: CASSTPREAFF

abundance: many
len: 16
v_gene: TRBV7-9
j_gene: TRBJ2-5
d_gene: TRBD1
CDR3nt: TGTGCCAGCAGCTTAGGGACAGGGGGCCGAAAAGAGACCCAGTACTTC
CDR3aa: CASSLGTGGRKETQYF

abundance: .
len: 15
v_gene: TRBV20-1
j_gene: TRBJ1-5
d_gene: .
CDR3nt: TGCAGTGCTAGTAGGGGGAACGGTGGCAATCAGCCCCAGCATTTT
CDR3aa: CSASRGNGGNQPQHF

abundance: .
len: 13
v_gene: TRBV12-3/TRBV12-4
j_gene: TRBJ2-5
d_gene: .
CDR3nt: TGTGCCAGCAGTTTAGGGGATGGCGAGACCCAGTACTTC
CDR3aa: CASSLGDGETQYF

abundance: .
len: 14
v_gene: TRBV18
j_gene: TRBJ2-7
d_gene: TRBD1
CDR3nt: TGTGCCAGCTCACCACCGGGACAGTCCTACGAGCAGTACTTC
CDR3aa: CASSPPGQSYEQYF

abundance: many
len: 13
v_gene: TRBV7-9
j_gene: TRBJ2-7
d_gene: TRBD1
CDR3nt: TGTGCCAGCAGCTCTCTGACAGGGGGCGAGCAGTACTTC
CDR3aa: CASSSLTGGEQYF

abundance: many
len: 15
v_gene: TRBV5-6
j_gene: TRBJ1-1
d_gene: TRBD1
CDR3nt: TGTGCCAGCAGCTATCGGCGCAGGGGGGATACTGAAGCTTTCTTT
CDR3aa: CASSYRRRGDTEAFF

abundance: .
len: 15
v_gene: TRBV28
j_gene: TRBJ2-2
d_gene: .
CDR3nt: TGTGCCAGCAGTTTCGCGACAGCTAACACCGGGGAGCTGTTTTTT
CDR3aa: CASSFATANTGELFF

abundance: .
len: 14
v_gene: TRBV6-2/TRBV6-3
j_gene: TRBJ2-7
d_gene: .
CDR3nt: TGTGCCAGCAGTCAGACCGGGATGAGATACGAGCAGTACTTC
CDR3aa: CASSQTGMRYEQYF

abundance: many
len: 12
v_gene: TRBV7-2
j_gene: TRBJ2-7
d_gene: .
CDR3nt: TGTGCCAGCAGCAGGGGGGGGCCCGAGCAGTACTTC
CDR3aa: CASSRGGPEQYF

abundance: few
len: 14
v_gene: TRBV28
j_gene: TRBJ2-5
d_gene: .
CDR3nt: TGTGCCAGCAGGCCAGGGCAGTTCGAAGAGACCCAGTACTTC
CDR3aa: CASRPGQFEETQYF

abundance: .
len: 15
v_gene: TRBV6-2/TRBV6-3
j_gene: TRBJ2-7
d_gene: TRBD2
CDR3nt: TGTGCCACCCTACAGGCTAGCGGGAGATTGTGGGAGCAGTACTTC
CDR3aa: CATLQASGRLWEQYF

abundance: many
len: 18
v_gene: TRBV2
j_gene: TRBJ1-6
d_gene: .
CDR3nt: TGTGCCAGCAGTGGGACAGATTCTCTGGGCTCCTATAATTCACCCCTCCACTTT
CDR3aa: CASSGTDSLGSYNSPLHF

abundance: many
len: 15
v_gene: TRBV12-3/TRBV12-4
j_gene: TRBJ2-6
d_gene: .
CDR3nt: TGTGCCAGCAGTTTTATGGGATCTGGGGCCAACGTCCTGACTTTC
CDR3aa: CASSFMGSGANVLTF

abundance: many
len: 15
v_gene: TRBV12-3/TRBV12-4
j_gene: TRBJ2-7
d_gene: .
CDR3nt: TGTGCCAGCAGGATGGGGTCCGGGACCTCCTACGAGCAGTACTTC
CDR3aa: CASRMGSGTSYEQYF

abundance: many
len: 15
v_gene: TRBV5-1
j_gene: TRBJ1-1
d_gene: TRBD1
CDR3nt: TGCGCCAGCAGCTCGGGACAGGGAATGAACACTGAAGCTTTCTTT
CDR3aa: CASSSGQGMNTEAFF

abundance: .
len: 17
v_gene: TRBV7-8
j_gene: TRBJ2-7
d_gene: .
CDR3nt: TGTGCCAGCAGCTTAGTAATTGGGTCCTCCTCCTTCGGGGAGCAGTACTTC
CDR3aa: CASSLVIGSSSFGEQYF

abundance: .
len: 17
v_gene: TRBV11-2
j_gene: TRBJ2-5
d_gene: TRBD1
CDR3nt: TGTGCCAGCAGCTTAGTGGTCGCGGGACAGGGGCAAGAGACCCAGTACTTC
CDR3aa: CASSLVVAGQGQETQYF

abundance: many
len: 13
v_gene: TRBV5-1
j_gene: TRBJ2-7
d_gene: .
CDR3nt: TGCGCCAGCAGCTTGGTAGGGTCGAGGGAGCAGTACTTC
CDR3aa: CASSLVGSREQYF

abundance: many
len: 14
v_gene: TRBV19
j_gene: TRBJ1-5
d_gene: .
CDR3nt: TGTGCCAGTAGTATGGGGGCAGCGGTGGATCCCCAGCATTTT
CDR3aa: CASSMGAAVDPQHF

abundance: few
len: 15
v_gene: TRBV28
j_gene: TRBJ1-5
d_gene: TRBD1
CDR3nt: TGTGCCAGCAGGTCCGGGACAGGGAGCAATCAGCCCCAGCATTTT
CDR3aa: CASRSGTGSNQPQHF

abundance: many
len: 17
v_gene: TRBV12-3/TRBV12-4
j_gene: TRBJ1-2
d_gene: TRBD1
CDR3nt: TGTGCCAGCAGTCAAGGACAGGATTGGTCGGTTGCTTATGGCTACACCTTC
CDR3aa: CASSQGQDWSVAYGYTF

abundance: many
len: 12
v_gene: TRBV6-5
j_gene: TRBJ1-2
d_gene: .
CDR3nt: TGTGCCAGCAGTTACGGTCAAAATGGCTACACCTTC
CDR3aa: CASSYGQNGYTF

abundance: .
len: 13
v_gene: TRBV6-2/TRBV6-3
j_gene: TRBJ1-2
d_gene: .
CDR3nt: TGTGCCAGCAGTTTAAGTATTCCCGGTGGCTACACCTTC
CDR3aa: CASSLSIPGGYTF

abundance: many
len: 14
v_gene: TRBV6-5
j_gene: TRBJ1-6
d_gene: .
CDR3nt: TGTGCCAGCAGCCACGGGAGTGTGGGGGCCTCCCTCCACTTT
CDR3aa: CASSHGSVGASLHF

abundance: .
len: 14
v_gene: TRBV7-2
j_gene: TRBJ1-3
d_gene: .
CDR3nt: TGTGCCAGCAGCCCGACGTACTCTGGAAACACCATATATTTT
CDR3aa: CASSPTYSGNTIYF

abundance: once
len: 14
v_gene: TRBV30
j_gene: TRBJ1-1
d_gene: .
CDR3nt: TGTGCCTGGAGCGCCACGACAATGAACACTGAAGCTTTCTTT
CDR3aa: CAWSATTMNTEAFF

abundance: .
len: 13
v_gene: TRBV12-3/TRBV12-4
j_gene: TRBJ2-7
d_gene: .
CDR3nt: TGTGCCAGCAGTACCGACTTAGTGGGCGAGCAGTACTTC
CDR3aa: CASSTDLVGEQYF

abundance: .
len: 13
v_gene: TRBV30
j_gene: TRBJ2-2
d_gene: .
CDR3nt: TGTGCCTGGAGGCAGGTCAACACCGGGGAGCTGTTTTTT
CDR3aa: CAWRQVNTGELFF

abundance: .
len: 12
v_gene: TRBV3-1
j_gene: TRBJ2-5
d_gene: .
CDR3nt: TGTGCCAGCAGCCAAGATGAGAAGACCCAGTACTTC
CDR3aa: CASSQDEKTQYF

abundance: many
len: 15
v_gene: TRBV28
j_gene: TRBJ2-7
d_gene: TRBD1
CDR3nt: TGTGCCAGCAGCCTATTCGGGACAGGCGCCTACGAGCAGTACTTC
CDR3aa: CASSLFGTGAYEQYF

abundance: few
len: 13
v_gene: TRBV5-5
j_gene: TRBJ1-1
d_gene: .
CDR3nt: TGTGCCAGCAGCCCCCCGGCCCACACTGAAGCTTTCTTT
CDR3aa: CASSPPAHTEAFF

abundance: many
len: 12
v_gene: TRBV2
j_gene: TRBJ2-5
d_gene: .
CDR3nt: TGTGCCAGCAGGGCGGTTCAGGAGACCCAGTACTTC
CDR3aa: CASRAVQETQYF

abundance: .
len: 14
v_gene: TRBV30
j_gene: TRBJ1-1
d_gene: .
CDR3nt: TGTGCCTGGAGTATTGGGACGGTGAACACTGAAGCTTTCTTT
CDR3aa: CAWSIGTVNTEAFF

abundance: many
len: 13
v_gene: TRBV3-1
j_gene: TRBJ1-5
d_gene: .
CDR3nt: TGTGCCAGCAGCCAAGCCCTTAATCAGCCCCAGCATTTT
CDR3aa: CASSQALNQPQHF

abundance: many
len: 15
v_gene: TRBV28
j_gene: TRBJ2-7
d_gene: TRBD2
CDR3nt: TGTGCCAGCAGTTTATTGGCGGGGGGACGATACGAGCAGTACTTC
CDR3aa: CASSLLAGGRYEQYF